This T cell receptor beta chain appears in the sequencing data of a study of T cell changes during pregnancy in multiple sclerosis. Measured with immunoSEQ multiplex PCR; TCRdb has only the in-frame clones, and not every one. The sample lists about 76,000 clones, 93% occurring once. From germline, CDR1 is MNHEY and CDR2 SVGAGI. This CDR3 is built from 15 residues. The V gene lost 1 base and the J gene lost 5 bases, with 14 bases spanning the gap. The receptor was isolated from a female donor with multiple sclerosis, enrolled in a pregnancy study. The specimen was peripheral blood, collected in the second trimester of pregnancy. The rearrangement uses TRBV6-5 and TRBJ1-1, with D perhaps matching TRBD1 (6 bases). The CDR3 here is CASSYLLGAWTEAFF. DNA of the CDR3: TGTGCCAGCAGTTACTTATTGGGGGCTTGGACTGAAGCTTTCTTT.